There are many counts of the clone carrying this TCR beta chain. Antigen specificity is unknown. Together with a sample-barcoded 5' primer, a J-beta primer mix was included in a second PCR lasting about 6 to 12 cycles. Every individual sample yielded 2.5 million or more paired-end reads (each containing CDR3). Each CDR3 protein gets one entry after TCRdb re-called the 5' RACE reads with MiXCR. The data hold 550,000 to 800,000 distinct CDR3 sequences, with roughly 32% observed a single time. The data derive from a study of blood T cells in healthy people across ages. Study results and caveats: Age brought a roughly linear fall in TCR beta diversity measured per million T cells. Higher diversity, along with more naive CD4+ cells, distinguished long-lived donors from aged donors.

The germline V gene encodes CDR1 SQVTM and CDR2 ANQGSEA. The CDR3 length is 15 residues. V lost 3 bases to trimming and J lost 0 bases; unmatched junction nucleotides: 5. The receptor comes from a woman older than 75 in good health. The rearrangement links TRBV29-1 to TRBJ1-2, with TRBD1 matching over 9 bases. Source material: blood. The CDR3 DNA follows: TGCAGCGTTGAGGGGGACAGGGTGTCTAACTATGGCTACACCTTC. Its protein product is CSVEGDRVSNYGYTF.